Below, 8 T cell receptor beta chains from the same sample are listed, as sequenced in a study of blood T cell repertoires in COVID-19. Assay: immunoSEQ multiplex PCR; the TCRdb copy retains only in-frame clones and omits some. The sample consists of 130,000 to 150,000 clones, around 82% of them appearing once. Source material: peripheral blood. The receptor set was obtained from a man aged 55 to 69 with acute or convalescent COVID-19.

V usage is TRBV4-1 and J usage is TRBJ2-1, with 10 positions matching TRBD2. The germline gives CDR1 MGHRA, CDR2 YSYEKL. The CDR3 consists of 21 residues. The V gene end was trimmed by 1 base and the J gene end by 7 bases; junction bases not matched to a gene: 22. Here the CDR3 DNA reads TGCGCCAGCAGCCAAGGGTTCCGGGAACTAGCGGGGACCGGAATTCGTAATGAGCAGTTCTTC. This encodes CASSQGFRELAGTGIRNEQFF.

This chain connects TRBV4-2 to TRBJ2-5; D might be TRBD2 (6 bases). V gave up 9 bases and J gave up 5 bases, with 10 bases separating them. The CDR3 has 11 residues. Germline V gives CDR1 LGHNA, CDR2 YNFKEQ. As DNA, the CDR3 is TGTGCCAGGGGGGGTGGGGAGACCCAGTACTTC. It specifies CARGGGETQYF.

The chain joins TRBV7-2 to TRBJ2-5, with D possibly matching TRBD1 (7 bases). CDR1 and CDR2 (germline): SGHTA, FQGNSA. Deletions cut 2 bases from V and 1 base from J, with 14 bases between. This CDR3 is built from 16 residues. The CDR3 sequence: CASSLRRDRVQETQYF. The CDR3 bases are TGTGCCAGCAGCTTACGGCGGGACAGAGTCCAAGAGACCCAGTACTTC.

The V call is TRBV5-1, the J call TRBJ2-7; D may be TRBD1 (6 bases). Between the trimmed V and J ends, which lost 1 base and 4 bases, there was a span of 15 bases. Per germline, CDR1 SGHRS and CDR2 YFSETQ. The CDR3 runs 15 residues. CDR3 sequence reads: CASSLSSTGTYEQYF. Here the CDR3 DNA reads TGCGCCAGCAGCTTGTCGAGTACCGGGACATACGAGCAGTACTTC.

The table lists this clone with a few counts. This chain joins TRBV27 and TRBJ2-1; 7 nucleotides align to TRBD2. The germline gives CDR1 MNHEY, CDR2 SMNVEV (reference sequence). The CDR3 loop spans 11 amino acids. Trimming at V came to 6 bases and at J to 9 bases, leaving 2 bases not matched to a gene. CDR3 bases: TGTGCCAGCAGATGGGGGGGTGAGCAGTTCTTC. Translated: CASRWGGEQFF.

The genes are TRBV27 and TRBJ2-5, with D possibly TRBD2 on 5 matching bases. Germline V gives CDR1 MNHEY, CDR2 SMNVEV (reference sequence). This CDR3 region has 14 residues. The V end was cut by 7 bases, the J end by 1 base, with 13 bases between. CDR3 sequence reads: CASKQSGSQETQYF. The DNA for the CDR3 is TGTGCCAGCAAGCAAAGTGGGAGCCAAGAGACCCAGTACTTC.

The V and J genes are TRBV18 and TRBJ2-3, with 11 bases identical to TRBD2. CDR1 is KGHSH, CDR2 LQKENI, per germline. The CDR3 covers 17 residues. J gave up 3 bases and V 2 bases, and 7 bases lay outside the gene matches. The CDR3 DNA sequence: TGTGCCAGCTCACCAGAGCTGGGACTAGCGGCTACAGATACGCAGTATTTT. Amino acids: CASSPELGLAATDTQYF.

This clone occurred a few times. V is TRBV7-6 and J is TRBJ2-7, with a tentative D call TRBD1 (6 bases). V was trimmed by 5 bases and J by 7 bases, leaving 15 bases between them. The CDR3 is 13 residues long. The V gene's germline CDR1 is SGHVS and CDR2 FNYEAQ. This CDR3 is CASSPQQTGEQYF. The CDR3 DNA follows: TGTGCCAGCAGCCCTCAACAAACAGGGGAGCAGTACTTC.